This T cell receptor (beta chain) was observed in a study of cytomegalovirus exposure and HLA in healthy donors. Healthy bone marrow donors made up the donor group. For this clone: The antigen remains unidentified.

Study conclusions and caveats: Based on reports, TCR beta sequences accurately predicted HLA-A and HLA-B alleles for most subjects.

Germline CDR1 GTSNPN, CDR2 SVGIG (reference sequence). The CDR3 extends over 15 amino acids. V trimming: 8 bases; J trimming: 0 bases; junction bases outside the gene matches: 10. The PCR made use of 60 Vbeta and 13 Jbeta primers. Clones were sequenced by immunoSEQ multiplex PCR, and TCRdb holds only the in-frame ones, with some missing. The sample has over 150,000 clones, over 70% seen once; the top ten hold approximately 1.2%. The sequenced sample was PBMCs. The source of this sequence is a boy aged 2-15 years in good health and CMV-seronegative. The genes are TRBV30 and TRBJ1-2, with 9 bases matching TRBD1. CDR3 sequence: CARADRGLSNYGYTF. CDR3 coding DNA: TGTGCCCGGGCGGACAGGGGCCTTTCTAACTATGGCTACACCTTC.